These T cell receptor beta chains were read from a single sample in a study of a mutant IDH1 vaccine in newly diagnosed glioma. Repertoires were generated with immunoSEQ multiplex PCR, while TCRdb's copy carries only in-frame clones and drops some. The data contain around 50,000 clones, around 80% of them seen just once; the ten biggest clones take up around 4.9%. Antigen specificity for these receptors is unknown. This specimen was PBMCs, taken from a glioma patient whose treatment included an IDH1 peptide vaccine. All receptors come from a middle-aged man with glioma. CDR3s include the opening cysteine and the closing phenylalanine or tryptophan. The D gene is left open where the match is weak. Size is stated for part of the rows, as once, few or many counts, or as a class when the clone is expanded.

J gene: TRBJ2-3; D gene: .; V gene: TRBV19; clone size: .; CDR3 DNA: TGTGCCAGTAGTATAGGACGGCGGGTTCGCACAGATACGCAGTATTTT; CDR3 protein: CASSIGRRVRTDTQYF
J gene: TRBJ1-5; D gene: .; V gene: TRBV4-2; clone size: .; CDR3 DNA: TGTGTCAGCAGCCACAACCAGGCAGGTTGGGATCAGCCCCAGCATTTT; CDR3 protein: CVSSHNQAGWDQPQHF
J gene: TRBJ2-7; D gene: TRBD1; V gene: TRBV27; clone size: .; CDR3 DNA: TGTGCCAGCAGTGGTTGGGACAGGGGAGACGAGCAGTACTTC; CDR3 protein: CASSGWDRGDEQYF
J gene: TRBJ1-2; D gene: .; V gene: TRBV30; clone size: .; CDR3 DNA: TGTGCCTGGAGTGTATTGCGGGGAAATGGCTACACCTTC; CDR3 protein: CAWSVLRGNGYTF
J gene: TRBJ1-1; D gene: .; V gene: TRBV19; clone size: .; CDR3 DNA: TGTGCCAGTAGTATAGGTGAGGGGCCCACTGAAGCTTTCTTT; CDR3 protein: CASSIGEGPTEAFF
J gene: TRBJ1-1; D gene: TRBD1; V gene: TRBV7-9; clone size: few; CDR3 DNA: TGTGCCAGCAGCCCAGGGACAGTGAACACTGAAGCTTTCTTT; CDR3 protein: CASSPGTVNTEAFF
J gene: TRBJ2-1; D gene: .; V gene: TRBV18; clone size: .; CDR3 DNA: TGTGCCAGCTCACCGGAACTCCAGGCAGCGAACAATGAGCAGTTCTTC; CDR3 protein: CASSPELQAANNEQFF
J gene: TRBJ1-5; D gene: .; V gene: TRBV2; clone size: few; CDR3 DNA: TGTGCCAGCAGTGAAGCGGGTCAGCCCCAGCATTTT; CDR3 protein: CASSEAGQPQHF
J gene: TRBJ2-1; D gene: .; V gene: TRBV29-1; clone size: .; CDR3 DNA: TGCAGCGTTCCAACAGGGTTCTCCTACAATGAGCAGTTCTTC; CDR3 protein: CSVPTGFSYNEQFF
J gene: TRBJ2-2; D gene: TRBD2; V gene: TRBV18; clone size: .; CDR3 DNA: TGTGCCAGCTCACCAAGGCTAGCGGGGGCCCCGAGGACCGGGGAGCTGTTTTTT; CDR3 protein: CASSPRLAGAPRTGELFF
J gene: TRBJ2-3; D gene: .; V gene: TRBV2; clone size: .; CDR3 DNA: TGTGCCAGCAGACTACTAAGATCTAGCACAGATACGCAGTATTTT; CDR3 protein: CASRLLRSSTDTQYF
J gene: TRBJ2-1; D gene: .; V gene: TRBV9; clone size: .; CDR3 DNA: TGTGCCAGCAGCGTAGGAGCCCCGGGGAATGAGCAGTTCTTC; CDR3 protein: CASSVGAPGNEQFF
J gene: TRBJ2-5; D gene: .; V gene: TRBV18; clone size: .; CDR3 DNA: TGTGCCAGCTCACCTCAGGAGGAGACCCAGTACTTC; CDR3 protein: CASSPQEETQYF
J gene: TRBJ1-5; D gene: .; V gene: TRBV18; clone size: once; CDR3 DNA: TGTGCCAGCTCACCGCAGAGCAATCAGCCCCAGCATTTT; CDR3 protein: CASSPQSNQPQHF
J gene: TRBJ1-4; D gene: .; V gene: TRBV19; clone size: once; CDR3 DNA: TGTGCCAGTAGTTCCAAACGGGGACCTAATGAAAAACTGTTTTTT; CDR3 protein: CASSSKRGPNEKLFF
J gene: TRBJ2-3; D gene: .; V gene: TRBV19; clone size: .; CDR3 DNA: TGTGCCAGTAGTCAGGTAGCTTGGGATACGCAGTATTTT; CDR3 protein: CASSQVAWDTQYF
J gene: TRBJ2-2; D gene: .; V gene: TRBV4-1; clone size: few; CDR3 DNA: TGCGCCAGCAGCCAAGGACTACTTGGGTGGAACACCGGGGAGCTGTTTTTT; CDR3 protein: CASSQGLLGWNTGELFF
J gene: TRBJ1-2; D gene: .; V gene: TRBV5-1; clone size: .; CDR3 DNA: TGCGCCAGCAGCTTGTTCGGATCCGAGGGCTACACCTTC; CDR3 protein: CASSLFGSEGYTF
J gene: TRBJ2-7; D gene: TRBD1; V gene: TRBV10-3; clone size: once; CDR3 DNA: TGTGCCATCAGTGAGACAGGGGGGCCCTCCTACGAGCAGTACTTC; CDR3 protein: CAISETGGPSYEQYF
J gene: TRBJ2-7; D gene: .; V gene: TRBV27; clone size: .; CDR3 DNA: TGTGCCAGCAGTTTAGGAACTAATTACGAGCAGTACTTC; CDR3 protein: CASSLGTNYEQYF
J gene: TRBJ2-1; D gene: .; V gene: TRBV2; clone size: once; CDR3 DNA: TGTGCCAGCAGAAACCAATACAATGAGCAGTTCTTC; CDR3 protein: CASRNQYNEQFF
J gene: TRBJ2-3; D gene: TRBD2; V gene: TRBV29-1; clone size: .; CDR3 DNA: TGCAGCGTTGATCGTACTAGCGGGACAGATACGCAGTATTTT; CDR3 protein: CSVDRTSGTDTQYF
J gene: TRBJ1-1; D gene: .; V gene: TRBV5-4; clone size: .; CDR3 DNA: TGTGCCAGCAGCCGTAACAAGAACACTGAAGCTTTCTTT; CDR3 protein: CASSRNKNTEAFF